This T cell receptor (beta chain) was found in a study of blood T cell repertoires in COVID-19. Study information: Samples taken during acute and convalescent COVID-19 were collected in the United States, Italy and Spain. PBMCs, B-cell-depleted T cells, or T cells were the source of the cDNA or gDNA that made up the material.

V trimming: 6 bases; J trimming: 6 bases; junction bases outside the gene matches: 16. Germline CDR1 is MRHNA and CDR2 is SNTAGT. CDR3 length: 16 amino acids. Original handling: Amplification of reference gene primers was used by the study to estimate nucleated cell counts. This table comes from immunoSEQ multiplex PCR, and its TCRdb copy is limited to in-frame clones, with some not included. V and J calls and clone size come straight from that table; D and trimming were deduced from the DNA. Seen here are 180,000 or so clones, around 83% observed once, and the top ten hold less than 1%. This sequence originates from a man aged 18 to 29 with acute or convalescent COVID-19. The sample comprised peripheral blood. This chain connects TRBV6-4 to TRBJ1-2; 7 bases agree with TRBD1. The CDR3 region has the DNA TGTGCCAGCAGCACTTACTACAGGGGCGATCGGAATGGCTACACCTTC. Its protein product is CASSTYYRGDRNGYTF.